This TCR beta chain was recorded in a study of response to subunit inactivated influenza vaccine. TCRdb re-derived calls from the RT-PCR reads in MiXCR, one entry per CDR3 protein. The table has about 620,000 distinct CDR3 sequences, approximately 12% seen once; the top ten hold roughly a tenth. V was cut by 0 bases and J by 6 bases, with 10 bases left in between. The germline V gene has CDR1 SGHRS and CDR2 YFSETQ. This CDR3 contains 13 residues. The TCR was taken from a man in his forties or fifties who received an inactivated influenza vaccine. This material consisted of PBMCs from blood, taken on the day of vaccination. The chain is built from TRBV5-1 and TRBJ2-7; weak D call: TRBD1 (6 bases). CDR3 nucleotides: TGCGCCAGCAGCTTGGCGACAGGTCCCGAGCAGTACTTC. Translating gives CASSLATGPEQYF.